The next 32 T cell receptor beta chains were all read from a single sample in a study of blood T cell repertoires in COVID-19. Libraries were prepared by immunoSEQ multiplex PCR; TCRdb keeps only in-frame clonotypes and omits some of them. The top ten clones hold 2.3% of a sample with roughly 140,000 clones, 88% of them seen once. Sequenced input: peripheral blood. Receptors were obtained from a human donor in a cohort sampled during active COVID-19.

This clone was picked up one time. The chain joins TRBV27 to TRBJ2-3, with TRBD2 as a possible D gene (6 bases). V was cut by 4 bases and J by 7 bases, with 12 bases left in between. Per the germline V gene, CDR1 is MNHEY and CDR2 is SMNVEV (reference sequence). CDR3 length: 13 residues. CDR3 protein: CASSSSSVNTQYF. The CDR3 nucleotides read TGTGCCAGCAGTTCGTCTAGCGTAAATACGCAGTATTTT.

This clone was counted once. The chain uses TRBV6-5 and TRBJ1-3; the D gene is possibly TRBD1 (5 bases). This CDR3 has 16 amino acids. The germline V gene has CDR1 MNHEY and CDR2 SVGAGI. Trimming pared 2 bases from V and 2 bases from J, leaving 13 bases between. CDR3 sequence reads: CASSYDGGVTGNTIYF. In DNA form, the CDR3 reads TGTGCCAGCAGTTACGATGGAGGGGTTACTGGAAACACCATATATTTT.

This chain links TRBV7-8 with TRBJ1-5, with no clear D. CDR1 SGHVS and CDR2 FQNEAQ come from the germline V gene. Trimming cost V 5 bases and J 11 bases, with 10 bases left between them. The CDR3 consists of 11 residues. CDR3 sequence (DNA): TGTGCCAGCAGCCTAGGGAGGGCCCAGCATTTT. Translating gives CASSLGRAQHF.

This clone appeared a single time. The CDR3 sequence is CASSYPVSVGGPDTQYF. The CDR3 DNA reads as TGTGCCAGCAGTTACCCGGTCTCGGTTGGGGGCCCAGATACGCAGTATTTT. This chain links TRBV6-2 or TRBV6-3 with TRBJ2-3; D is perhaps TRBD1 (6 bases). The germline V gene encodes CDR1 MNHEY and CDR2 SVGEGT. Trimming took off 2 bases at V and 4 bases at J, with 19 bases between the two ends. The CDR3 covers 17 residues.

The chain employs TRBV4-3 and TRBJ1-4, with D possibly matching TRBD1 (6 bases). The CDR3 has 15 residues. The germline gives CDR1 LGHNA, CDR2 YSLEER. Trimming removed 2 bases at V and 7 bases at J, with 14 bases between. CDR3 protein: CASSQSGGAGEKLFF. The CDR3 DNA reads TGCGCCAGCAGCCAAAGCGGGGGGGCGGGTGAAAAACTGTTTTTT.

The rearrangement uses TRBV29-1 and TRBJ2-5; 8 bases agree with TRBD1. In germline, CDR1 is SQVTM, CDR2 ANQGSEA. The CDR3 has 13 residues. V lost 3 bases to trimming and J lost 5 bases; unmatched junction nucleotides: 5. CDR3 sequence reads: CSVEQGAWETQYF. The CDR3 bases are TGCAGCGTTGAGCAGGGGGCTTGGGAGACCCAGTACTTC.

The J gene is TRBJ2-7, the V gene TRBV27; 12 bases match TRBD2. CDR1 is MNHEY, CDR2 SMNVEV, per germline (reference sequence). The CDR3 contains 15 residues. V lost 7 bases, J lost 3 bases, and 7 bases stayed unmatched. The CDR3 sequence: CASTLAGGHFYEQYF. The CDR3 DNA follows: TGTGCCAGCACCCTAGCGGGGGGGCATTTCTACGAGCAGTACTTC.

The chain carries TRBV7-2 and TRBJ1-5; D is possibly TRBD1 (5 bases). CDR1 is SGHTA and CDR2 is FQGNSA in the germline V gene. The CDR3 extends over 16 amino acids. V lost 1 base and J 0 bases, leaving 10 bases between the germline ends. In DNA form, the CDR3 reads TGTGCCAGCAGCTTAGTCGCAGGGTTTAGCAATCAGCCCCAGCATTTT. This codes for CASSLVAGFSNQPQHF.

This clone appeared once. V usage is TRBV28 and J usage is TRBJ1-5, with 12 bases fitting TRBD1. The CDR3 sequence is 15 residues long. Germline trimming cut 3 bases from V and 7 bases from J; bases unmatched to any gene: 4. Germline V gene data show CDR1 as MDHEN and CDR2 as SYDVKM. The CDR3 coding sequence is TGTGCCAGCAGTTTGGGACAGGGGGCAGGGCAGCCCCAGCATTTT. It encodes CASSLGQGAGQPQHF.

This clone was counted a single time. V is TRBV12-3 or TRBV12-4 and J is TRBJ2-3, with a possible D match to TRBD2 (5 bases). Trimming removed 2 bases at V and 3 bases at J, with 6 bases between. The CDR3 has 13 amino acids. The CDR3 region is CASSLRDTDTQYF. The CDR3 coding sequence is TGTGCCAGCAGTTTACGGGATACAGATACGCAGTATTTT.

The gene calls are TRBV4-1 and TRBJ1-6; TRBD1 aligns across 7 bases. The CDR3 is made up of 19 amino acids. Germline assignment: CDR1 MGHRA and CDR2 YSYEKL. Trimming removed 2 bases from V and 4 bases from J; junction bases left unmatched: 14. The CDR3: CASSQSYQDREGYNSPLHF. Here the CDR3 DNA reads TGCGCCAGCAGCCAAAGTTACCAAGACAGGGAAGGTTATAATTCACCCCTCCACTTT.

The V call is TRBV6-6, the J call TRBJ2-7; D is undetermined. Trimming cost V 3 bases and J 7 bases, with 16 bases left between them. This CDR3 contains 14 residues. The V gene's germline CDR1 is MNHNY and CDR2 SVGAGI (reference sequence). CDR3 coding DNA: TGTGCCAGCAGTTATGGGCAGGCCCCTAAAGAGCAGTACTTC. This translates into CASSYGQAPKEQYF.

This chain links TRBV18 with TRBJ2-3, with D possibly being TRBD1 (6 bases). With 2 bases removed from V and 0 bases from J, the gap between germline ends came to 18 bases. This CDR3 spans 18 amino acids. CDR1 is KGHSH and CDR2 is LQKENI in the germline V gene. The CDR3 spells CASSPLNRDTSSTDTQYF. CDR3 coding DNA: TGTGCCAGCTCACCATTAAACCGGGACACTTCGAGCACAGATACGCAGTATTTT.

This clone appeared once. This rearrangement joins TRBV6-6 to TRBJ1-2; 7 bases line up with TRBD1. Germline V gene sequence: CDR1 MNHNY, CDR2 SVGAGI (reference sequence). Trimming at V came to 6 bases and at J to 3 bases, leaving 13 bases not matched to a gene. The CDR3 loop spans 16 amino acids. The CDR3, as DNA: TGTGCCAGCAGGACCCCCCGACAGGGAAGCCACTATGGCTACACCTTC. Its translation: CASRTPRQGSHYGYTF.

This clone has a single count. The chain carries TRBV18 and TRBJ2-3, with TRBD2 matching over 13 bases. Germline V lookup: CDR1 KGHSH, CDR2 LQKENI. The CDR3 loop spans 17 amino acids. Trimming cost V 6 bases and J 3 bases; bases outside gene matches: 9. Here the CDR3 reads CASSPLGTSGETDTQYF. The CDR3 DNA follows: TGTGCCAGCTCGCCTTTGGGGACTAGCGGGGAGACAGATACGCAGTATTTT.

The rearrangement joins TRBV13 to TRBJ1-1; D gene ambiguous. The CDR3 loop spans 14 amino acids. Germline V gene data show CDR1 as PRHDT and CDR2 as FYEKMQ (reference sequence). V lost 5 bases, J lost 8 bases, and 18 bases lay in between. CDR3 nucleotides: TGTGCCAGCAGCCAAGATAGTAACAGAGAAGAAGCTTTCTTT. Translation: CASSQDSNREEAFF.

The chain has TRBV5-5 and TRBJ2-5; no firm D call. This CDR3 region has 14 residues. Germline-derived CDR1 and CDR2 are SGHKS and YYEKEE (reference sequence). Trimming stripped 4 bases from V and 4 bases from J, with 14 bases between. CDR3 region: CASSPPVGGETQYF. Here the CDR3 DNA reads TGTGCCAGCAGCCCCCCGGTCGGTGGAGAGACCCAGTACTTC. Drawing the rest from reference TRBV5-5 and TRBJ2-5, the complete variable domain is DAGVTQSPTHLIKTRGQQVTLRCSPISGHKSVSWYQQVLGQGPQFIFQYYEKEERGRGNFPDRFSARQFPNYSSELNVNALLLGDSALYLCASSPPVGGETQYFGPGTRLLVL.

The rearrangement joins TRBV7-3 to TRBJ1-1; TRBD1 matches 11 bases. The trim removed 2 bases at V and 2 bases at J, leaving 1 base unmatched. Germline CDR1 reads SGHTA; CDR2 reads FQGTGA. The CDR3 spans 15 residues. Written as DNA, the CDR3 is TGTGCCAGCAGCTTAGGGACAGGGGGAAACACTGAAGCTTTCTTT. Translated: CASSLGTGGNTEAFF.

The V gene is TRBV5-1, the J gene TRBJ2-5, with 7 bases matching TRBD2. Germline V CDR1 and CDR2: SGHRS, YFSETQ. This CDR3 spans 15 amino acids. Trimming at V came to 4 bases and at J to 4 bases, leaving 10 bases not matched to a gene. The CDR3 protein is CASSGRGNRPETQYF. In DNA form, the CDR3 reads TGCGCCAGCAGCGGGCGGGGGAATCGCCCAGAGACCCAGTACTTC.

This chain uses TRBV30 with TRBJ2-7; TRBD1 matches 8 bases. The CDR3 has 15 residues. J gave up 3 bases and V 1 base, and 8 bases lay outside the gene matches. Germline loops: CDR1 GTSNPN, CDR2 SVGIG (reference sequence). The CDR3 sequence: CAWSAQGTGLYEQYF. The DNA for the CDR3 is TGTGCCTGGAGTGCCCAGGGGACAGGACTCTACGAGCAGTACTTC.

CDR3 sequence: CSVEGALYGYTF. The DNA of the CDR3 is TGCAGCGTTGAAGGGGCGCTCTATGGCTACACCTTC. This chain joins TRBV29-1 and TRBJ1-2, with no clear D. The CDR3 spans 12 residues. The germline V gene has CDR1 SQVTM and CDR2 ANQGSEA. V dropped 1 base and J dropped 4 bases, with 7 bases sitting between them.

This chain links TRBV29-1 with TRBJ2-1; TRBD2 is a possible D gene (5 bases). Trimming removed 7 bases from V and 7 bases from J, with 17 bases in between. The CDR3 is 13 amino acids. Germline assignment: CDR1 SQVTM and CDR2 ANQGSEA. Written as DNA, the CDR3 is TGCAGCGCCCGGGAACGCGGCCCTAATGAGCAGTTCTTC. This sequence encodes CSARERGPNEQFF.

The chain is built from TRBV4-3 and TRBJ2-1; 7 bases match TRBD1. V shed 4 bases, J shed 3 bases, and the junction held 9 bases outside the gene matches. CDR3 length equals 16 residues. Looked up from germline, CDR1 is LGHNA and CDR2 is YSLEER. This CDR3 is CASSPRQGDFYNEQFF. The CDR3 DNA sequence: TGCGCCAGCAGCCCTAGACAGGGCGATTTCTACAATGAGCAGTTCTTC.

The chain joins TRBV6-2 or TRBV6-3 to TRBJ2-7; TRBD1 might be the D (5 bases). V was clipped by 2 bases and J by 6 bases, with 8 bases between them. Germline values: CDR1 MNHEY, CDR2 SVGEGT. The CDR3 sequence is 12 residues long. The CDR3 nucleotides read TGTGCCAGCAGTTACGACAGACCCGAGCAGTACTTC. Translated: CASSYDRPEQYF.

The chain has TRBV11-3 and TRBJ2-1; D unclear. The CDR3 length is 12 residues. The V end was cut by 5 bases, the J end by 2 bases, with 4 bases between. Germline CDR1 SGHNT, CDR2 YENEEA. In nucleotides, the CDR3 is TGTGCCAGCAGCCTTACCTACAATGAGCAGTTCTTC. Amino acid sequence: CASSLTYNEQFF.

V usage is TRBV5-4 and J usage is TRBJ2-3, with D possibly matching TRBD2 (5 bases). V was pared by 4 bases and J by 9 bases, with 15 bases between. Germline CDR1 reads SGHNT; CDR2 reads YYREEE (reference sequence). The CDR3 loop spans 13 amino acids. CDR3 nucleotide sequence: TGTGCCAGCAGCCCCCCGAGGGTAGACACGCAGTATTTT. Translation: CASSPPRVDTQYF.

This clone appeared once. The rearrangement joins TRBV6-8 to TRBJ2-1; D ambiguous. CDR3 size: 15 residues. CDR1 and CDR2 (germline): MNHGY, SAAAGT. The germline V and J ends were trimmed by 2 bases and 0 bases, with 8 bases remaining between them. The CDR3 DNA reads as TGTGCCAGCAGTTACCGCGGAAGCTCCTACAATGAGCAGTTCTTC. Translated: CASSYRGSSYNEQFF.

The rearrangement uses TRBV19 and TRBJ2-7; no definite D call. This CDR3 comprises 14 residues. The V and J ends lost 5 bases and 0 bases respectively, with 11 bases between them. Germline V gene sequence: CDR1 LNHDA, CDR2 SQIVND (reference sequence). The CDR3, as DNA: TGTGCCAGTAGTGTGGGCCGCCTCTCCTACGAGCAGTACTTC. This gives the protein CASSVGRLSYEQYF.

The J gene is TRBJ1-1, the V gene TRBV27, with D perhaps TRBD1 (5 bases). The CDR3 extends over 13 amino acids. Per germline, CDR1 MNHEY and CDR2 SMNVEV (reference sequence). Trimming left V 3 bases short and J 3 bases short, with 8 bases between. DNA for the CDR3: TGTGCCAGCAGTTTGGGGACTTACACTGAAGCTTTCTTT. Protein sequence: CASSLGTYTEAFF.

CDR3 amino acids: CASSPSVGDYNEQFF. CDR3 nucleotides: TGTGCCAGCTCACCTTCGGTAGGGGACTACAATGAGCAGTTCTTC. The chain is built from TRBV18 and TRBJ2-1, with a weak D call TRBD1 (5 bases). Germline V CDR1 and CDR2: KGHSH, LQKENI. V was clipped by 3 bases and J by 3 bases, with 12 bases between them. This CDR3 contains 15 residues.

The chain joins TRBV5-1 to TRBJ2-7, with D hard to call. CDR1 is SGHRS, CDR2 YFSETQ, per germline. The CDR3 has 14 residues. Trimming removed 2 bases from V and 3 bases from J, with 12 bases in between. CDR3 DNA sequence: TGCGCCAGCAGCTTTACACCGCTGAACTACGAGCAGTACTTC. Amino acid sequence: CASSFTPLNYEQYF.

CDR3 region: CASSRGRRNTIYF. The CDR3 DNA sequence: TGTGCCAGCAGCCGTGGGAGGCGGAACACCATATATTTT. V and J are TRBV21-1 and TRBJ1-3. TRBV21-1 is deemed a pseudogene. The CDR3 totals 13 residues.